The next 5 T cell receptor beta chains were all read from a single sample in a study of beta chain features in type 1 diabetes (dated by TCRdb to about 2018). For these receptors, no antigen is known. Library creation used the immunoSEQ multiplex PCR assay. The High Capacity cDNA Reverse Transcription Kit was used to reverse transcribe all of the isolated RNA, meaning that expressed TCRB transcripts were what got sequenced. In TCRdb, the immuneACCESS table is reduced to in-frame sequences with V and J assigned. These tables do not hold every clone; where another copy was compared, an unresolved V gene accounts for under half, and the others remain unexplained. This sample holds some 640,000 clones; about 14% were observed only once. Jointly, the top ten make up 0.03% to 0.04% of the sample. The full study reports these points: A moderate but significant shortening of TCRB CDR3 length was observed in type 1 diabetes patients in all four CD4+ subsets.

Sequencing was carried out using naive CD4+ T cells from blood. The meaning of the sample's cell subset or site label: true naive CD4+ T cells. These receptors were taken from a man between 18 and 29 years old with type 1 diabetes.

For this clone: Other nucleotide sequences in the sample specify the same CDR3. The chain joins TRBV7-2 to TRBJ1-2, with 8 bases aligning to TRBD1. Germline CDR1 reads SGHTA; CDR2 reads FQGNSA. The CDR3 extends over 13 amino acids. Trimming removed 4 bases from V and 4 bases from J; junction bases left unmatched: 2. CDR3 in amino acids: CASSSGQGYGYTF. DNA for the CDR3: TGTGCCAGCAGCTCCGGACAGGGCTATGGCTACACCTTC.

The genes are TRBV7-9 and TRBJ1-1; no clear D gene. V was pared by 2 bases and J by 1 base, with 11 bases between. The germline V gene encodes CDR1 SEHNR and CDR2 FQNEAQ (reference sequence). The CDR3 runs to 15 residues. The CDR3 is CASSLFGLGNTEAFF. In DNA form, the CDR3 reads TGTGCCAGCAGCTTATTCGGGTTGGGGAACACTGAAGCTTTCTTT.

This clone was seen a handful of times. The V and J genes are TRBV5-1 and TRBJ2-5; 8 bases map to TRBD1. Trimming took 6 bases from V and 3 from J; bases not matched to a gene: 7. This CDR3 has 14 residues. CDR1 SGHRS and CDR2 YFSETQ come from the germline V gene. The CDR3 protein is CASNSGTGEETQYF. Written as DNA, the CDR3 is TGCGCCAGCAATTCCGGGACAGGAGAAGAGACCCAGTACTTC. The full variable domain, completed using reference TRBV5-1 and TRBJ2-5, is KAGVTQTPRYLIKTRGQQVTLSCSPISGHRSVSWYQQTPGQGLQFLFEYFSETQRNKGNFPGRFSGRQFSNSRSEMNVSTLELGDSALYLCASNSGTGEETQYFGPGTRLLVL.

This clone was seen more than once but under ten times. The J gene is TRBJ2-1, the V gene TRBV4-2; TRBD1 aligns across 8 bases. Germline V gives CDR1 LGHNA, CDR2 YNFKEQ. The CDR3 length is 17 residues. The V and J ends lost 0 bases and 2 bases, in that order; junction bases with no gene match: 6. In DNA, the CDR3 is TGTGCCAGCAGCCAAGATCTAGCAGGGGGCACCTACAATGAGCAGTTCTTC. This gives the protein CASSQDLAGGTYNEQFF.

This clone was seen a handful of times. The sample has other DNA sequences that encode this CDR3 too. The chain has TRBV18 and TRBJ1-2; D not certain. Germline lookup yields CDR1 KGHSH and CDR2 LQKENI. This CDR3 spans 12 amino acids. Between the trimmed V and J ends, which lost 1 base and 6 bases, there was a span of 6 bases. CDR3 sequence (DNA): TGTGCCAGCTCACCACGAGAAGATGGCTACACCTTC. Protein sequence: CASSPREDGYTF.